A single sample gave rise to the 2 T cell receptor beta chains below, sequenced in a study of blood T cell repertoires in COVID-19 (dated by TCRdb to the early 2020s). The method was the immunoSEQ multiplex PCR assay. Drawn from immuneACCESS, this table holds only the in-frame rearrangements with V and J called that TCRdb kept. Clones are partly lost; checked studies trace under half to an unresolved V gene and leave the rest unexplained. The table for this sample lists more than 120,000 clones; over 65% of them were counted only once. The ten largest make up around 4.8% of the sample. Sequences were obtained from peripheral blood. The receptors were sampled from a human donor in a cohort sampled during active COVID-19.

This CDR3 reads CASDRGRNEQYV. CDR3 sequence (DNA): TGCGCCAGCGACAGGGGGCGTAACGAGCAGTACGTC. The chain uses TRBV5-1 and TRBJ2-7, with TRBD1 matching 10 bases. Germline V gene data show CDR1 as SGHRS and CDR2 as YFSETQ. V dropped 7 bases and J dropped 5; count of bases not matched to a gene: 3. The CDR3 sequence is 12 residues long.

The genes are TRBV2 and TRBJ1-2, with 9 bases aligning to TRBD1. From germline, CDR1 is SNHLY and CDR2 FYNNEI. V lost 6 bases, J lost 4 bases, and 6 bases stayed unmatched. The CDR3 totals 14 residues. The CDR3 DNA is TGTGCCAGCAGAAATGGACAGGGGATCTATGGCTACACCTTC. This gives the protein CASRNGQGIYGYTF.